A single sample gave rise to the 32 T cell receptor beta chains below, sequenced in a study of blood T cell repertoires in COVID-19. Sequencing used immunoSEQ multiplex PCR; TCRdb keeps in-frame clones, though not all of them. The sample includes about 34,000 clones, nearly 95% seen only once; the top ten take 4.5% to 6.5%. Sequences were obtained from peripheral blood. The receptors come from a human donor in a cohort sampled during active COVID-19.

This sequence joins TRBV5-6 and TRBJ1-6; 8 bases match TRBD1. Germline assignment: CDR1 SGHDT and CDR2 YYEEEE. V trimming: 5 bases; J trimming: 6 bases; junction bases outside the gene matches: 7. The CDR3 loop spans 15 amino acids. CDR3 sequence reads: CASRGDRNGNSPLHF. CDR3 sequence (DNA): TGTGCCAGCAGGGGGGACAGGAACGGTAATTCACCCCTCCACTTT.

The chain carries TRBV2 and TRBJ1-1, with 7 bases that match TRBD1. In germline, CDR1 is SNHLY, CDR2 FYNNEI. V gave up 6 bases and J gave up 8 bases; unmatched junction bases: 12. CDR3 size: 14 residues. The CDR3 reads CASRPRTGFMEAFF. CDR3 nucleotide sequence: TGTGCCAGCAGACCTCGGACAGGTTTTATGGAAGCTTTCTTT. Supplemented by reference TRBV2 and TRBJ1-1, the full variable domain reads EPEVTQTPSHQVTQMGQEVILRCVPISNHLYFYWYRQILGQKVEFLVSFYNNEISEKSEIFDDQFSVERPDGSNFTLKIRSTKLEDSAMYFCASRPRTGFMEAFFGQGTRLTVV.

The gene calls are TRBV6-5 and TRBJ1-5; D gene ambiguous. The germline V gene has CDR1 MNHEY and CDR2 SVGAGI. This CDR3 region has 15 residues. V gave up 2 bases and J gave up 0 bases, with 8 bases separating them. CDR3 residues: CASSYTHYSNQPQHF. The DNA of the CDR3 is TGTGCCAGCAGTTACACACATTATAGCAATCAGCCCCAGCATTTT.

The V and J genes are TRBV19 and TRBJ2-5; D is perhaps TRBD1 (7 bases). The CDR3 extends over 15 amino acids. CDR1 and CDR2 (germline): LNHDA, SQIVND (reference sequence). The ends were cut back, 3 bases at V and 1 base at J, with 12 bases in the middle. The CDR3 region has the DNA TGTGCCAGTAGTATCCGGGGGACAGTCCAAGAGACCCAGTACTTC. Its protein product is CASSIRGTVQETQYF.

The gene calls are TRBV28 and TRBJ2-7; the match to TRBD2 covers 10 bases. The germline gives CDR1 MDHEN, CDR2 SYDVKM. CDR3 length equals 17 residues. Trimming at V came to 1 base and at J to 0 bases, leaving 6 bases not matched to a gene. CDR3 protein: CASSLYSGGLSSYEQYF. For the CDR3, the DNA is TGTGCCAGCAGTTTATATAGCGGGGGGCTCAGCTCCTACGAGCAGTACTTC.

The chain has TRBV5-1 and TRBJ2-7; 7 positions match TRBD1. This CDR3 comprises 15 residues. J lost 5 bases, V lost 0 bases, and 8 bases had no gene match. CDR1 SGHRS and CDR2 YFSETQ come from the germline V gene. The CDR3 sequence: CASSLARTGRDEQYF. For the CDR3, the DNA is TGCGCCAGCAGCTTGGCGAGGACAGGACGCGACGAGCAGTACTTC. Together with reference TRBV5-1 and TRBJ2-7, the CDR3 gives the full variable domain: KAGVTQTPRYLIKTRGQQVTLSCSPISGHRSVSWYQQTPGQGLQFLFEYFSETQRNKGNFPGRFSGRQFSNSRSEMNVSTLELGDSALYLCASSLARTGRDEQYFGPGTRLTVT.

CDR3 nucleotide sequence: TGTGCCAGCAGTTCCCTGGGAGGGGGGTTCGAAGAGACCCAGTACTTC. Residues: CASSSLGGGFEETQYF. The V call is TRBV27, the J call TRBJ2-5; maybe TRBD2 (7 bases). Per the germline V gene, CDR1 is MNHEY and CDR2 is SMNVEV (reference sequence). Trimming stripped 4 bases from V and 3 bases from J, with 18 bases between. This CDR3 contains 16 residues.

The chain links TRBV9 to TRBJ2-1, with no clear D. The CDR3 length is 15 residues. The V gene's germline CDR1 is SGDLS and CDR2 YYNGEE. The CDR3 protein is CAFRGGEVSYNEQFF. The CDR3 bases are TGTGCTTTCCGAGGTGGTGAGGTATCCTACAATGAGCAGTTCTTC.

The CDR3 sequence is CASSGRASGRGNEQFF. CDR3 DNA sequence: TGTGCCAGTTCCGGACGGGCTAGCGGGAGGGGTAATGAGCAGTTCTTC. This rearrangement joins TRBV19 to TRBJ2-1; 12 positions match TRBD2. CDR3 length: 16 amino acids. J gave up 7 bases and V 8 bases, and 12 bases lay outside the gene matches. Germline V gives CDR1 LNHDA, CDR2 SQIVND (reference sequence).

The chain joins TRBV15 to TRBJ2-4; 9 bases map to TRBD2. This CDR3 comprises 17 residues. Germline V CDR1 and CDR2: LNHNV, YYDKDF (reference sequence). Trimming removed 1 base from V and 0 bases from J; junction bases left unmatched: 4. CDR3 DNA sequence: TGTGCCACCAGCAGAGTCCCTAGCGGGATAGCCAAAAACATTCAGTACTTC. Translating it yields CATSRVPSGIAKNIQYF.

The chain is built from TRBV5-5 and TRBJ1-5; no clear D. V was pared by 5 bases and J by 0 bases, with 6 bases between. This CDR3 has 13 residues. The germline gives CDR1 SGHKS, CDR2 YYEKEE (reference sequence). The CDR3 nucleotides read TGTGCCAGCAGTTCCTATAGCAATCAGCCCCAGCATTTT. Translating it yields CASSSYSNQPQHF.

The gene calls are TRBV29-1 and TRBJ1-2; TRBD1 aligns across 8 bases. This CDR3 comprises 12 residues. CDR1 is SQVTM and CDR2 is ANQGSEA in the germline V gene. J gave up 6 bases and V 6 bases, and 6 bases lay outside the gene matches. As DNA, the CDR3 is TGCAGCGTCTTGATGACAGGGGATGGCTACACCTTC. It specifies CSVLMTGDGYTF.

This chain uses TRBV29-1 with TRBJ1-2; D gene unclear. CDR3 length: 12 amino acids. With 6 bases removed from V and 1 base from J, the gap between germline ends came to 9 bases. Germline assignment: CDR1 SQVTM and CDR2 ANQGSEA. CDR3 coding DNA: TGCAGCGTCCGGGAGAATAACTATGGCTACACCTTC. Protein: CSVRENNYGYTF.

The V gene is TRBV15, the J gene TRBJ2-1; the D gene is possibly TRBD1 (5 bases). With 0 bases removed from V and 3 bases from J, the gap between germline ends came to 15 bases. Germline CDR1 is LNHNV and CDR2 is YYDKDF (reference sequence). The CDR3 extends over 17 amino acids. The CDR3 DNA follows: TGTGCCACCAGCAGAGAAGGTCAGGGATATGGCTACAATGAGCAGTTCTTC. Amino acids: CATSREGQGYGYNEQFF.

The chain joins TRBV3-1 (or the pseudogene TRBV3-2) to TRBJ1-2, with D maybe TRBD1 (5 bases). The germline V gene encodes CDR1 LGHDT and CDR2 YNNKEL (reference sequence). The CDR3 sequence is 15 residues long. Between the trimmed V and J ends, which lost 3 bases and 2 bases, there was a span of 13 bases. CDR3 sequence (DNA): TGTGCCAGCAGCCACGCTTCGGCAGGGAACTATGGCTACACCTTC. It is translated as CASSHASAGNYGYTF.

The rearrangement links TRBV7-6 to TRBJ2-3; D may be TRBD2 (5 bases). Germline V gene lookup returns CDR1 SGHVS and CDR2 FNYEAQ. The germline V and J ends were trimmed by 5 bases and 4 bases, with 16 bases remaining between them. The CDR3 spans 15 residues. CDR3 sequence: CASSEPAGAPDTQYF. The DNA for the CDR3 is TGTGCCAGCAGCGAACCCGCGGGTGCCCCAGATACGCAGTATTTT.

This sequence joins TRBV30 and TRBJ1-1, with a possible D match to TRBD1 (5 bases). Germline assignment: CDR1 GTSNPN and CDR2 SVGIG (reference sequence). This CDR3 comprises 13 residues. Trimming left V 4 bases short and J 0 bases short, with 9 bases between. The CDR3: CAWTDTMNTEAFF. CDR3 DNA sequence: TGTGCCTGGACGGACACTATGAACACTGAAGCTTTCTTT. Looking up the rest from reference TRBV30 and TRBJ1-1 gives the full variable domain: SQTIHQWPATLVQPVGSPLSLECTVEGTSNPNLYWYRQAAGRGLQLLFYSVGIGQISSEVPQNLSASRPQDRQFILSSKKLLLSDSGFYLCAWTDTMNTEAFFGQGTRLTVV.

This chain connects TRBV3-1 (or the pseudogene TRBV3-2) to TRBJ2-1; D is possibly TRBD1 (5 bases). V was trimmed by 1 base and J by 6 bases, leaving 13 bases between them. The CDR3 sequence is 15 residues long. Germline V CDR1 and CDR2: LGHDT, YNNKEL (reference sequence). The CDR3 nucleotides are TGTGCCAGCAGCCAAGTCCAGGGTCACAGCAATGAGCAGTTCTTC. Translating gives CASSQVQGHSNEQFF.

The gene calls are TRBV9 and TRBJ1-6; TRBD1 matches 7 bases. Germline V gives CDR1 SGDLS, CDR2 YYNGEE. With V trimmed by 4 bases and J by 8 bases, 9 bases remained unmatched. The CDR3 has 15 amino acids. CDR3 amino acids: CASSPPTGIDSPLHF. As DNA, the CDR3 is TGTGCCAGCAGCCCCCCGACAGGGATAGATTCACCCCTCCACTTT.

The J gene is TRBJ1-6, the V gene TRBV6-5; 8 bases align to TRBD1. Trimming took 6 bases from V and 10 from J; bases not matched to a gene: 5. The CDR3 totals 13 residues. Germline CDR1 reads MNHEY; CDR2 reads SVGAGI. CDR3 nucleotides: TGTGCCAGCAGAGGACAGGGAAACTCACCCCTCCACTTT. This sequence encodes CASRGQGNSPLHF.

This chain uses TRBV27 with TRBJ2-7, with TRBD2 matching over 7 bases. Germline CDR1 is MNHEY and CDR2 is SMNVEV (reference sequence). V lost 5 bases, J lost 5 bases, and 9 bases stayed unmatched. There are 14 residues in the CDR3. CDR3 residues: CASSPWRAGHEQYF. The CDR3 DNA follows: TGTGCCAGCAGTCCCTGGAGAGCGGGGCACGAGCAGTACTTC.

The chain employs TRBV5-6 and TRBJ1-1; maybe TRBD1 (5 bases). CDR1 and CDR2 from the germline V gene are SGHDT and YYEEEE. The V and J ends lost 0 bases and 5 bases respectively, with 14 bases between them. The CDR3 runs 15 residues. The CDR3 nucleotides read TGTGCCAGCAGCTTGGGGCCTCAGGGTTGGACTGAAGCTTTCTTT. Translated: CASSLGPQGWTEAFF.

The chain links TRBV7-8 to TRBJ2-5; possibly TRBD2 for D (6 bases). This CDR3 is 15 amino acids long. The V end was cut by 2 bases, the J end by 1 base, with 11 bases between. Per the germline V gene, CDR1 is SGHVS and CDR2 is FQNEAQ. In DNA form, the CDR3 reads TGTGCCAGCAGCTTAATCGGAGGGATCCAAGAGACCCAGTACTTC. Amino acids: CASSLIGGIQETQYF.

The CDR3: CRRPEMQAGGLQETQYF. CDR3 sequence (DNA): TGCCGACGGCCCGAAATGCAAGCGGGGGGCCTTCAAGAGACCCAGTACTTC. This sequence joins TRBV29-1 and TRBJ2-5, with TRBD2 matching 9 bases. This CDR3 region has 17 residues. Germline loops: CDR1 SQVTM, CDR2 ANQGSEA.

The chain joins TRBV10-3 to TRBJ1-1; TRBD1 might be the D (5 bases). This CDR3 is built from 15 residues. CDR1 ENHRY and CDR2 SYGVKD come from the germline V gene. V was shortened by 0 bases and J by 4 bases, with 12 bases between the two germline ends. The DNA for the CDR3 is TGTGCCATCAGTGAGTCTTGGGGGGTCGCCACTGAAGCTTTCTTT. Protein sequence: CAISESWGVATEAFF.

The chain is built from TRBV10-1 and TRBJ1-1; 9 positions match TRBD1. V lost 0 bases, J lost 9 bases, and 8 bases stayed unmatched. Germline CDR1 is WNHNN and CDR2 is SYGVQD (reference sequence). This CDR3 region has 15 residues. CDR3 nucleotide sequence: TGCGCCAGCAGTGAGTCCTTAGGACAGGGGAATAAAGCTTTCTTT. Amino acid sequence: CASSESLGQGNKAFF.

The chain's CDR3 is CASVRRDTQETQYF. The CDR3 DNA follows: TGTGCCAGCGTCCGCCGGGACACCCAAGAGACCCAGTACTTC. The J gene is TRBJ2-5, the V gene TRBV2, with a weak D call TRBD1 (6 bases). Per germline, CDR1 SNHLY and CDR2 FYNNEI. V was trimmed by 8 bases and J by 1 base, leaving 14 bases between them. The CDR3 spans 14 residues.

The chain employs TRBV6-1 and TRBJ1-1; 7 bases match TRBD1. The CDR3 loop spans 16 amino acids. J gave up 0 bases and V 4 bases, and 8 bases lay outside the gene matches. CDR1 and CDR2 (germline): MNHNS, SASEGT. CDR3 bases: TGTGCCAGCAGTGTACAGGAGGGGGCCTTGAACACTGAAGCTTTCTTT. This translates into CASSVQEGALNTEAFF.

The chain employs TRBV15 and TRBJ1-4; TRBD1 aligns across 10 bases. V was clipped by 2 bases and J by 6 bases; unmatched bases: 6. The germline CDR1 and CDR2 sequences are LNHNV and YYDKDF (reference sequence). The CDR3 loop spans 16 amino acids. The CDR3 loop is CATSRTPGQGYEKLFF. CDR3 sequence (DNA): TGTGCCACCAGCAGAACCCCGGGACAGGGGTATGAAAAACTGTTTTTT.

This clone has just a few counts. The rearrangement uses TRBV3-1 (or the pseudogene TRBV3-2) and TRBJ1-2; D is ambiguous. The CDR3 totals 12 residues. Trimming removed 3 bases from V and 7 bases from J, with 9 bases in between. Per the germline V gene, CDR1 is LGHDT and CDR2 is YNNKEL (reference sequence). This CDR3 is CASSQLEGGYTF. The DNA for the CDR3 is TGTGCCAGCAGCCAGTTAGAGGGTGGCTACACCTTC.

The V call is TRBV7-6, the J call TRBJ1-1; TRBD1 aligns across 9 bases. The junction had 6 bases not matched to a gene; V was cut back by 3 bases and J by 1 base. Germline CDR1 and CDR2: SGHVS and FNYEAQ. This CDR3 has 16 amino acids. The CDR3 sequence: CASSFRQGDANTEAFF. The CDR3 DNA reads as TGTGCCAGCAGCTTCCGACAGGGGGACGCGAACACTGAAGCTTTCTTT.

This rearrangement joins TRBV19 to TRBJ1-5, with 9 positions matching TRBD1. Germline V gives CDR1 LNHDA, CDR2 SQIVND (reference sequence). The V and J ends lost 4 bases and 6 bases, in that order; junction bases with no gene match: 10. This CDR3 is built from 16 residues. CDR3 protein: CASSTTRTGGGQPQHF. Written as DNA, the CDR3 is TGTGCCAGTAGTACCACCAGAACAGGGGGCGGTCAGCCCCAGCATTTT.